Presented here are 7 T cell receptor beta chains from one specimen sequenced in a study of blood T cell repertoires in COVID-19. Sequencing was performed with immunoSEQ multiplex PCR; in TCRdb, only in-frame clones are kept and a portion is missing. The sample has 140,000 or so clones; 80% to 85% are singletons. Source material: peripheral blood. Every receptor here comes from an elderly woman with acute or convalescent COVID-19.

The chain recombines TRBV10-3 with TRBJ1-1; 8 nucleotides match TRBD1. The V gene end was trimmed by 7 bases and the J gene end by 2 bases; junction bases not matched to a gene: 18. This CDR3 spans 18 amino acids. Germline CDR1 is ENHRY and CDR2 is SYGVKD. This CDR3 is CAINDVETGAIFNTEAFF. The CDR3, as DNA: TGTGCCATCAACGATGTCGAGACAGGGGCTATCTTTAACACTGAAGCTTTCTTT.

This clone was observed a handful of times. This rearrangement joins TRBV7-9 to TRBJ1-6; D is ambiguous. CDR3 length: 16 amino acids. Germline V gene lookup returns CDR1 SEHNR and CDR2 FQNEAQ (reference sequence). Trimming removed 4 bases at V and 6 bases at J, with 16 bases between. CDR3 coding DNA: TGTGCCAGCAGCTACCCTTGGGCAGGCGCTAATTCACCCCTCCACTTT. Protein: CASSYPWAGANSPLHF.

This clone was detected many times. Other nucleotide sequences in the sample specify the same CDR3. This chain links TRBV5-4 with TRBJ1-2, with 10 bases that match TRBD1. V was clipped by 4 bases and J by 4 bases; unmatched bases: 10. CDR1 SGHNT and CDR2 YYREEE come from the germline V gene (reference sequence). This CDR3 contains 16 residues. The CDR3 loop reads CASSPRDRGRGYGYTF. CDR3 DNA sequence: TGTGCCAGCAGCCCCCGGGACAGGGGAAGGGGCTATGGCTACACCTTC.

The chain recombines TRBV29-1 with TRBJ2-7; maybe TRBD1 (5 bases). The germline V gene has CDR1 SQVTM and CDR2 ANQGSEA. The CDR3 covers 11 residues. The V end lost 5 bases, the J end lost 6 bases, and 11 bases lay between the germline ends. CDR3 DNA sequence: TGCAGCGTTTTCAGGCAGGGCGAGCAGTACTTC. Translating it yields CSVFRQGEQYF.

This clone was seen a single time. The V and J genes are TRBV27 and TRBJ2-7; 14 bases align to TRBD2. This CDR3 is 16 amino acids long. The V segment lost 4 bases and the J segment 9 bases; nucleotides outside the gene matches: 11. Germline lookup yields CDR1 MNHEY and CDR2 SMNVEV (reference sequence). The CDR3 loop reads CASSSRGTSGSSLQYF. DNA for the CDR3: TGTGCCAGCAGTTCCCGCGGGACTAGCGGGAGTTCTTTGCAGTACTTC.

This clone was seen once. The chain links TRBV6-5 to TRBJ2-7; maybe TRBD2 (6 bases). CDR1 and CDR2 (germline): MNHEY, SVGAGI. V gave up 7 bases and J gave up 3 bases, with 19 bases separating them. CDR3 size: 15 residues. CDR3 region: CASNLLEGSSYEQYF. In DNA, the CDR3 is TGTGCCAGCAACCTCTTGGAGGGGTCAAGCTACGAGCAGTACTTC.

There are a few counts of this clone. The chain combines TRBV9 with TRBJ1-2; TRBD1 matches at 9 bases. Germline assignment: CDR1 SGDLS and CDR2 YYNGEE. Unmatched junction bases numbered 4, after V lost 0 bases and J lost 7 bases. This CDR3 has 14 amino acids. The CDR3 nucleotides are TGTGCCAGCAGCGTAGCTGGGACAGGGTCTGGCTACACCTTC. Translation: CASSVAGTGSGYTF. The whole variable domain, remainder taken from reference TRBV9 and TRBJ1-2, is DSGVTQTPKHLITATGQRVTLRCSPRSGDLSVYWYQQSLDQGLQFLIQYYNGEERAKGNILERFSAQQFPDLHSELNLSSLELGDSALYFCASSVAGTGSGYTFGSGTRLTVV.